This TCR beta chain appears in the sequencing data of a study of cytotoxic CD8 clonotypes in ibrutinib-treated CLL. Study information: The taking of response samples occurred after a median about eleven months of treatment, with a range of 6 to 36. Study conclusions and caveats: In sustained-remission versus progressing patients, sampling times differed.

The CDR3 runs to 11 residues. Germline CDR1 and CDR2: SNHLY and FYNNEI. The V end lost 6 bases, the J end lost 7 bases, and 9 bases lay between the germline ends. The method was immunoSEQ multiplex PCR; TCRdb's version includes in-frame clones alone and lacks a portion of them. The data hold nearly 300,000 clones, with around 76% observed a single time. This clone has only a few counts. Its antigen is currently unknown. The chain uses TRBV2 and TRBJ1-1; D perhaps matches TRBD1 (5 bases). This TCR was recovered from a human donor with chronic lymphocytic leukemia. Source: PBMCs, taken at disease progression, from a patient treated with ibrutinib. Here the CDR3 reads CASRDSNEAFF. CDR3 in DNA: TGTGCCAGCAGAGACAGCAATGAAGCTTTCTTT.